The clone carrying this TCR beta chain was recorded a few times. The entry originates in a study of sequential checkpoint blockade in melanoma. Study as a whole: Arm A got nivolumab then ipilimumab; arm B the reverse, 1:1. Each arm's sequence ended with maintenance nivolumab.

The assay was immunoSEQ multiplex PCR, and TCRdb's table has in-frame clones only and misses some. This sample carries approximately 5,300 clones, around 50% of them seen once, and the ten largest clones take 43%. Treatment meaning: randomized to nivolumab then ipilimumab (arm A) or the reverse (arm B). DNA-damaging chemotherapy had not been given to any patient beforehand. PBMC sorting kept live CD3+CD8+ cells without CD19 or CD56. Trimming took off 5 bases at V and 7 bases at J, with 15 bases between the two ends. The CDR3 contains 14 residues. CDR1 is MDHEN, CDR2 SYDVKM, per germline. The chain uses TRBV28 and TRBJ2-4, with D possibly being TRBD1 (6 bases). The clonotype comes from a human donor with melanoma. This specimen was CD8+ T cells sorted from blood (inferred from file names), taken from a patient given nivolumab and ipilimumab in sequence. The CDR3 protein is CASSPRGWENIQYF. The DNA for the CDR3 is TGTGCCAGCAGTCCAAGGGGGTGGGAGAACATTCAGTACTTC.